The TCR beta chain described here comes from a study of blood T cell repertoires in COVID-19. V shed 0 bases and J shed 3 bases, with 9 bases lying between them. The CDR3 contains 13 residues. In germline, CDR1 is SQVTM, CDR2 ANQGSEA. Method: immunoSEQ multiplex PCR; TCRdb's copy keeps in-frame clones and lacks some. Here the sample spans roughly 99,000 clones, about 90% being singletons. Seattle's cohort entered during active infection and was followed longitudinally. The rearrangement links TRBV29-1 to TRBJ2-7, with D unclear. The specimen was peripheral blood. This sequence was found in a man aged 50 to 60 with COVID-19, enrolled during active disease. The CDR3 coding sequence is TGCAGCGTTGAAGATAGCTCGGGCTACGAGCAGTACTTC. It codes for CSVEDSSGYEQYF.